This TCR beta chain was obtained from a study of T cell responses to AZD1222 COVID-19 vaccine. As concerns this clone: This same CDR3 is encoded by further DNA sequences in the sample.

The CDR3 runs to 12 residues. Trimming cost V 4 bases and J 2 bases, with 7 bases left between them. Germline-derived CDR1 and CDR2 are SGHDT and YYEEEE. Generated by immunoSEQ multiplex PCR, the TCRdb table keeps only in-frame clones and is missing some. This sample has 140,000 to 150,000 clones, with 89% found just once. This sequence was found in an adult who received the AZD1222 COVID-19 vaccine. The sample here was peripheral blood, taken 28 days after the second AZD1222 dose. The chain is built from TRBV5-6 and TRBJ2-7; no definite D call. The CDR3 spells CASSRQTYEQYF. CDR3 DNA sequence: TGTGCCAGCAGCAGGCAGACCTACGAGCAGTACTTC. Using reference TRBV5-6 and TRBJ2-7 for the parts outside the CDR3, the full variable domain is DAGVTQSPTHLIKTRGQQVTLRCSPKSGHDTVSWYQQALGQGPQFIFQYYEEEERQRGNFPDRFSGHQFPNYSSELNVNALLLGDSALYLCASSRQTYEQYFGPGTRLTVT.